These 20 T cell receptor beta chains came from one sample sequenced in a study of T-cell memory formation after mild COVID-19. TCRdb reprocessed the 5' RACE reads with MiXCR, giving one entry per CDR3 protein. The repertoire holds tens of thousands of distinct CDR3 sequences, with 12% as singletons. The sequenced sample was PBMCs or a T cell subset sorted from them (not recorded which). The receptors were gathered from a man aged 18 to 30 who had mild COVID-19 (a few samples of this study predate the infection). Cell type and time point are not known.

The CDR3: CSVSDPNQPQHF. As DNA, the CDR3 is TGCAGCGTTTCAGATCCTAATCAGCCCCAGCATTTT. The J gene is TRBJ1-5, the V gene TRBV29-1; D unresolved. V dropped 5 bases and J dropped 4 bases, with 9 bases sitting between them. Germline V gives CDR1 SQVTM, CDR2 ANQGSEA. The CDR3 has 12 amino acids.

This sequence joins TRBV29-1 and TRBJ1-2; TRBD1 agrees at 7 bases. Germline V gene lookup returns CDR1 SQVTM and CDR2 ANQGSEA. With V trimmed by 3 bases and J by 4 bases, 2 bases remained unmatched. The CDR3 has 12 residues. CDR3 bases: TGCAGCGTTGATCGGGACAGCTATGGCTACACCTTC. Amino acids: CSVDRDSYGYTF.

This clonotype occurred a few times. This chain connects TRBV7-2 to TRBJ2-7; 9 bases align to TRBD1. The CDR3 length is 13 residues. Trimming took 5 bases from V and 7 from J; bases not matched to a gene: 6. Germline V lookup: CDR1 SGHTA, CDR2 FQGNSA. The DNA of the CDR3 is TGTGCCAGCAGCCCGGGACAGGGCAGGGAGCAGTACGTC. This gives the protein CASSPGQGREQYV.

This clonotype showed up many times. V and J are TRBV12-3 or TRBV12-4 and TRBJ2-7; TRBD1 matches 11 bases. The CDR3 has 14 residues. J gave up 3 bases and V 4 bases, and 2 bases lay outside the gene matches. The CDR3 DNA reads as TGTGCCAGCAGTTCGGGGACAGGGGGCTACGAGCAGTACTTC. Protein sequence: CASSSGTGGYEQYF.

With respect to this clonotype: Compared with germline, one end of the junction differs, possibly owing to a read error. This rearrangement joins TRBV20-1 to TRBJ2-1; 9 bases are a match to TRBD2. The CDR3 runs to 17 residues. Germline CDR1 and CDR2: DFQATT and SNEGSKA (reference sequence). The CDR3 region has the DNA TGCAGTGCTAGAGATGATAGCGGGGGATACTCCAACAATGAGCAGTTCTTC. It codes for CSARDDSGGYSNNEQFF.

The chain links TRBV20-1 to TRBJ2-3; D is ambiguous. The ends were cut back, 0 bases at V and 0 bases at J, with 13 bases in the middle. The CDR3 loop spans 16 amino acids. Germline V CDR1 and CDR2: DFQATT, SNEGSKA (reference sequence). The CDR3 here is CSAREGSTFSTDTQYF. The CDR3 nucleotides read TGCAGTGCTAGAGAGGGGTCAACATTTAGCACAGATACGCAGTATTTT.

This clonotype showed up just a few times. The rearrangement joins TRBV6-5 to TRBJ2-2; TRBD1 aligns across 11 bases. The germline gives CDR1 MNHEY, CDR2 SVGAGI. CDR3 size: 15 residues. V shed 0 bases, J shed 9 bases, and the junction held 3 bases outside the gene matches. Here the CDR3 reads CASSYSGQGARELFF. CDR3 DNA: TGTGCCAGCAGTTACTCCGGACAGGGGGCCAGGGAGCTGTTTTTT.

The genes are TRBV6-4 and TRBJ2-1, with TRBD1 matching 12 bases. Germline loops: CDR1 MRHNA, CDR2 SNTAGT. The junction had 4 bases not matched to a gene; V was cut back by 3 bases and J by 7 bases. This CDR3 has 15 residues. The CDR3 spells CASSEAGQGANEQFF. Written as DNA, the CDR3 is TGTGCCAGCAGTGAAGCGGGACAGGGGGCTAATGAGCAGTTCTTC.

The chain recombines TRBV7-2 with TRBJ1-5, with D uncertain. Trimming took off 5 bases at V and 9 bases at J, with 14 bases between the two ends. Germline V lookup: CDR1 SGHTA, CDR2 FQGNSA. The length of the CDR3 is 13 residues. The CDR3 nucleotides are TGTGCCAGCAGCCCCGAGCGGAGGAGGCCCCAGCATTTT. It yields the protein CASSPERRRPQHF.

There are many counts of this clonotype. The chain recombines TRBV6-5 with TRBJ2-5; 8 bases map to TRBD2. The CDR3 is made up of 15 amino acids. V dropped 3 bases and J dropped 6; count of bases not matched to a gene: 9. Germline CDR1 and CDR2: MNHEY and SVGAGI. CDR3 DNA: TGTGCCAGCAGTTATTCACCGGGACTAGGGCAGACCCAGTACTTC. Translating it yields CASSYSPGLGQTQYF.

This clonotype was found a few times. CDR3 region: CASSAAGTGEKAFF. The CDR3 DNA reads as TGTGCCAGCAGTGCCGCCGGGACAGGGGAGAAAGCTTTCTTT. The chain couples TRBV27 to TRBJ1-1, with 10 positions matching TRBD1. The length of the CDR3 is 14 residues. Trimming cost V 5 bases and J 9 bases; bases outside gene matches: 9. Germline V lookup: CDR1 MNHEY, CDR2 SMNVEV (reference sequence).

This clonotype was observed a few times. The chain couples TRBV7-6 to TRBJ2-7; 12 nucleotides line up with TRBD2. Losses at the gene ends were 5 bases for V and 0 bases for J; bases not matched to a gene: 8. Per the germline V gene, CDR1 is SGHVS and CDR2 is FNYEAQ. CDR3 length: 17 amino acids. This CDR3 reads CASSPLLTSGGSYEQYF. Written as DNA, the CDR3 is TGTGCCAGCAGCCCGCTGCTGACTAGCGGGGGCTCCTACGAGCAGTACTTC. The whole variable domain, remainder taken from reference TRBV7-6 and TRBJ2-7, is GAGVSQSPRYKVTKRGQDVALRCDPISGHVSLYWYRQALGQGPEFLTYFNYEAQQDKSGLPNDRFSAERPEGSISTLTIQRTEQRDSAMYRCASSPLLTSGGSYEQYFGPGTRLTVT.

This clonotype showed up many times. This rearrangement joins TRBV6-5 to TRBJ1-6, with D perhaps matching TRBD1 (6 bases). CDR3 size: 15 residues. V was clipped by 6 bases and J by 9 bases, with 18 bases between them. Germline-derived CDR1 and CDR2 are MNHEY and SVGAGI. The CDR3 loop is CASSQYTGRSSPLHF. The CDR3 DNA sequence: TGTGCCAGCAGCCAGTACACAGGGAGATCTTCACCCCTCCACTTT.

This clonotype was detected many times. This chain connects TRBV5-1 to TRBJ2-5; D unclear. There are 14 residues in the CDR3. V lost 1 base and J lost 5, with 12 bases in between. Germline V lookup: CDR1 SGHRS, CDR2 YFSETQ. The CDR3 sequence is CASSLSTAQETQYF. The CDR3 DNA follows: TGCGCCAGCAGCTTGTCTACGGCCCAGGAGACCCAGTACTTC.

This clonotype was counted only a few times. This chain links TRBV5-1 with TRBJ2-5; 12 nucleotides agree with TRBD2. The germline CDR1 and CDR2 sequences are SGHRS and YFSETQ. This CDR3 spans 14 amino acids. The ends lost 5 bases at V and 5 bases at J; junction bases unmatched: 4. The CDR3, as DNA: TGCGCCAGCAGTGGACTAGCGGGGACGGAGACCCAGTACTTC. Its protein product is CASSGLAGTETQYF.

J is TRBJ1-1 and V is TRBV28; D gene unclear. The CDR3 runs to 14 residues. The V end lost 7 bases, the J end lost 7 bases, and 19 bases lay between the germline ends. Germline V lookup: CDR1 MDHEN, CDR2 SYDVKM. Here the CDR3 DNA reads TGTGCCAGCAAAGCAAAGGGTCACACTTATGAAGCTTTCTTT. Translation: CASKAKGHTYEAFF. The full variable domain, in which reference TRBV28 and TRBJ1-1 provide the parts outside the CDR3, is DVKVTQSSRYLVKRTGEKVFLECVQDMDHENMFWYRQDPGLGLRLIYFSYDVKMKEKGDIPEGYSVSREKKERFSLILESASTNQTSMYLCASKAKGHTYEAFFGQGTRLTVV.

The chain recombines TRBV7-9 with TRBJ2-6; D gene ambiguous. The germline V gene has CDR1 SEHNR and CDR2 FQNEAQ (reference sequence). V lost 1 base and J 0 bases, leaving 7 bases between the germline ends. The CDR3 extends over 16 amino acids. The CDR3 loop is CASSLVTGSGANVLTF. CDR3 nucleotides: TGTGCCAGCAGCTTAGTTACGGGCTCTGGGGCCAACGTCCTGACTTTC.

The chain joins TRBV28 to TRBJ2-3; D gene ambiguous. This CDR3 has 12 residues. From germline, CDR1 is MDHEN and CDR2 SYDVKM. The V gene lost 10 bases and the J gene lost 4 bases, with 12 bases spanning the gap. This CDR3 is CATRSGADTQYF. CDR3 coding DNA: TGTGCCACCCGGTCAGGTGCAGATACGCAGTATTTT.

This clonotype occurred a few times. The chain employs TRBV7-2 and TRBJ1-1, with D possibly TRBD1 on 5 matching bases. The germline V and J ends were trimmed by 6 bases and 4 bases, with 15 bases remaining between them. This CDR3 spans 14 amino acids. The germline CDR1 and CDR2 sequences are SGHTA and FQGNSA. The CDR3: CASRRTGWSTEAFF. CDR3 coding DNA: TGTGCCAGCAGACGAACAGGTTGGAGCACTGAAGCTTTCTTT.

This clonotype came up a few times. V gene TRBV12-3 or TRBV12-4 combines with J gene TRBJ2-3; D is undetermined. The V end lost 3 bases, the J end lost 4 bases, and 5 bases lay between the germline ends. This CDR3 spans 12 amino acids. The CDR3 DNA sequence: TGTGCCAGCAGTTTGTGGGCAGATACGCAGTATTTT. Amino acids: CASSLWADTQYF.